This TCR beta chain was found in a study of T cells and Merkel cell carcinoma outcomes. The V and J ends lost 1 base and 3 bases respectively, with 18 bases between them. The CDR3 extends over 18 amino acids. The assay was immunoSEQ multiplex PCR, and TCRdb's table has in-frame clones only and misses some. This sample has around 3,500 clones, with approximately 92% found just once. Sequenced input: tumor tissue from Merkel cell carcinoma. The TCR originated in a human donor with Merkel cell carcinoma. This chain connects TRBV23-1 to TRBJ2-2; D possibly corresponds to TRBD2 (7 bases). TRBV23-1 is an ORF, and what it does is uncertain. The CDR3 is CASSQWIGGDVDTGELFF. Written as DNA, the CDR3 is TGCGCCAGCAGTCAATGGATAGGGGGGGACGTGGACACCGGGGAGCTGTTTTTT.